A selection of T cell receptor beta chains follows, all from one sample in a study of tumor-infiltrating lymphocytes in primary liver carcinoma. TCRdb called the multiplex PCR reads again in MiXCR, with one record for every CDR3 protein. The sample has about 44,000 distinct CDR3 sequences, 60% to 80% seen once. The material sequenced was tumor-adjacent normal liver tissue. The receptors here all came from a woman in her 30s with primary liver carcinoma and hepatitis B virus infection. Both conserved end residues are part of each CDR3. A D gene is named only where the DNA matches it firmly. Clone size is given for some rows only: seen once, a few or many times, or a class if the clone is expanded.

clone_size,j_call,d_call,v_call,cdr3_nt,cdr3_aa
NA,TRBJ2-6,NA,TRBV5-6,TGTGCCAGCAGCCAGGACAGCAGCTTCTTTGGGGTCGACGTCCTGACTTTC,CASSQDSSFFGVDVLTF
NA,TRBJ2-1,NA,TRBV29-1,TGCGACTCGGCGGGATCGTTAAATGAGCAGTTCTTC,CDSAGSLNEQFF
NA,TRBJ2-3,TRBD2,TRBV20-1,TGCAGTGCTAGGGGACTAGTGGGGACAGATACGCAGTATTTT,CSARGLVGTDTQYF
NA,TRBJ2-7,NA,TRBV11-1,TGCGCCAGCAGCTTAGTTACTGGGATCTACAAGCAGTACTTC,CASSLVTGIYKQYF
NA,TRBJ1-6,NA,TRBV6-5,TGTGCCAGCAGTGAAATGTCTGCCATATATAATTCACCCCTCCACTTT,CASSEMSAIYNSPLHF
few,TRBJ2-1,NA,TRBV10-3,TGTGCCGCCTCTTATCAGTATGAATACAATGAGCAGTTCTTC,CAASYQYEYNEQFF
NA,TRBJ2-7,NA,TRBV4-3,TGCGCCAGATGCCAAGATGTCGGGGCTCGACTCTATGAGCAGTACTTC,CARCQDVGARLYEQYF
NA,TRBJ2-7,NA,TRBV11-1,TGTGCCAGCAGCTCAACGACGGCCTCCTACGAGCATTACTTC,CASSSTTASYEHYF
many,TRBJ2-1,TRBD2,TRBV7-9,TGTGCCAGCAGCTATAGCGGGAGGGCCGTATATGAGCAGTTCTTC,CASSYSGRAVYEQFF
NA,TRBJ2-3,TRBD1,TRBV5-5,TGTGCCAGCGGCCCCGGGACAGGGGGCACAGAAACGCAGTATTTT,CASGPGTGGTETQYF
once,TRBJ1-1,TRBD1,TRBV11-1,TGTGCCAGCAGCTCAACCGGGACAGTGAACACTGAATCTTTCTTT,CASSSTGTVNTESFF
few,TRBJ2-7,TRBD2,TRBV20-1,TGCAGTGCAGGAGCGGATAGCGGGAGCCGAGAGCAGTACTTC,CSAGADSGSREQYF
few,TRBJ2-1,NA,TRBV11-2,TGTGCCAGCAGCTTATTGCAGAGCAATGAGCAGTTCTTC,CASSLLQSNEQFF
many,TRBJ2-5,NA,TRBV5-6,TGTGCCAGCAGCTACAGGGTCACGGGCGGCCTTCATGAGACCCAGTACTTC,CASSYRVTGGLHETQYF
NA,TRBJ1-3,NA,TRBV6-5,TGTGCCAGTCCACGATCAGGCGGGTCCCGAAACACCATATATTTT,CASPRSGGSRNTIYF
NA,TRBJ1-5,TRBD1,TRBV10-2,TGCACCAGCGCGGGCGACAGGGAGGAATCAGCCCAGCATTTT,CTSAGDREESAQHF
few,TRBJ2-2,NA,TRBV9,TGTGCCAACAGCGTAGGCTACACCGGGGAGCTGTTTTTT,CANSVGYTGELFF
NA,TRBJ1-2,TRBD1,TRBV28,TGTGCCGGCAGTTCGTTCACAGGGGCCCGCTGCTACACCTTC,CAGSSFTGARCYTF
NA,TRBJ2-1,NA,TRBV11-3,TGTGCCAGTAGCTCCCGGACGGAGACCAAAAATGAGCAGTTCTTC,CASSSRTETKNEQFF
once,TRBJ2-5,NA,TRBV6-1,TGTACCAGCCCCACACAACTGGGGGAGACCCAGTCCTTC,CTSPTQLGETQSF
NA,TRBJ1-2,NA,TRBV4-3,TGCACCAGCAGCCAAGAACCGGACTATGGCTACACCTTT,CTSSQEPDYGYTF
NA,TRBJ2-7,TRBD2,TRBV12-3/TRBV12-4,TGTGCCAGCAGTGTCTCCGGGGGGGGGGCCTACGGACAGTACTTC,CASSVSGGGAYGQYF
NA,TRBJ2-2,NA,TRBV12-3/TRBV12-4,TGTGCCAGCAGTCCCTTGACAGAGTCCGGGGAACTGTTTTTT,CASSPLTESGELFF
NA,TRBJ2-2,NA,TRBV5-6,TGTGCCAGCAGCTTAGCACTCAGAGTCACCCGGGAACTGTTTTTT,CASSLALRVTRELFF
NA,TRBJ2-1,NA,TRBV4-3,TGCACCAGCAGTCAAGTTCTGTTCGGTGAGCAGTTCTTC,CTSSQVLFGEQFF
NA,TRBJ2-7,TRBD2,TRBV6-5,TGTGCCAGCAGTTACTCTAGCGGGAGCTTCTACGATCAGTACTTC,CASSYSSGSFYDQYF
few,TRBJ2-1,TRBD1,TRBV11-2,TGTGCCAGCAGCTATATAGGACAGGGCGAAAATGAGCAGTTCTTC,CASSYIGQGENEQFF
NA,TRBJ2-1,NA,TRBV6-1,TGTGCCAGCAGTGAAGACGGCTGGAGAGGGAACAATGAGCAGTTCTTC,CASSEDGWRGNNEQFF
NA,TRBJ2-2,TRBD2,TRBV6-1,TGTGCCAGCAGTGAACTAGCGGGAGGTACCGCGGAGCTGTTTTTT,CASSELAGGTAELFF
many,TRBJ2-7,NA,TRBV7-8,TGTGCCAGCAGCCCACCCCGAGGGGCATCGTCGGCCGAGCAGTACTTC,CASSPPRGASSAEQYF
NA,TRBJ2-3,NA,TRBV30,TGTGCCTGGAGTGTACAGTCAGATAAGCGGTATTTT,CAWSVQSDKRYF
once,TRBJ2-7,NA,TRBV7-9,TGTGCCAGCAGTTTAGTTGGTTATCGGTTACCCTACGATCAGTACTTC,CASSLVGYRLPYDQYF
NA,TRBJ2-1,NA,TRBV6-2/TRBV6-3,TGTGCCAGTATGAGGCAGCTGTCGTACAATGAGCAGTCCTTC,CASMRQLSYNEQSF
NA,TRBJ2-3,NA,TRBV5-6,TGTACAAGCAGCTTGAGGGGAGATACGCAGTATTTT,CTSSLRGDTQYF
many,TRBJ2-1,NA,TRBV7-9,TGTGCCAGCTCTGAGGGTAGCGCACTCAATGAGCAGTTCTTC,CASSEGSALNEQFF
NA,TRBJ1-2,TRBD1,TRBV4-2,TGTGCCAGCAGCCAAGATCAACAGGGGGCCGTCTATGGCTACACCTTC,CASSQDQQGAVYGYTF
NA,TRBJ2-7,NA,TRBV11-2,TGTGCCAGCAGACGGGACTCAGCGACCCCCTACGAGCAGTATTTC,CASRRDSATPYEQYF
NA,TRBJ2-2,TRBD1,TRBV7-3,TGTGCCAGCACTATTATGACAGGGCCCACCAGGGAGCTGTTTTTT,CASTIMTGPTRELFF
NA,TRBJ2-7,TRBD1,TRBV9,TGTGCCAGCAGTATATCGACAGGGTGGACCTACGAGCAGTACTTC,CASSISTGWTYEQYF